The subject of this entry is one TCR beta chain. The CDR3 loop spans 14 amino acids. The data stem from a study of T cell clones after liver transplantation. Produced via immunoSEQ multiplex PCR; TCRdb's table is partial and in-frame only. This table holds approximately 71,000 clones, more than 85% found once. The clonotype comes from a human patient who received a liver transplant. Some T cells may trace back to the graft donor. The chain carries TRBV21-1 and TRBJ2-7; TRBD2 was called by the table and not checked on the DNA. TRBV21-1 is labeled a pseudogene. The starting material was CD4+ T cells from blood, obtained less than 28 months after liver transplant. CDR3 nucleotides: TGTGCCAGCAGCCCCCCGAGGCCCGGAGACGAGCAGTACTTC. Its protein product is CASSPPRPGDEQYF.